A selection of T cell receptor beta chains follows, all from one sample in a study of T cell changes during pregnancy in multiple sclerosis. Assay used: immunoSEQ multiplex PCR; TCRdb lists only in-frame clones, some missing. The table lists approximately 110,000 clones, roughly nine tenths of them singletons, with about 1.6% in the top ten. Sequenced here: peripheral blood, sampled in the third trimester of pregnancy. Source of these receptors: a female donor with multiple sclerosis, enrolled in a pregnancy study. Each CDR3 is given with its conserved first and last residue. The order of the fields is CDR3 protein, J gene, clone size, CDR3 length, V gene. The listing skips clone size in some rows; elsewhere it reads once, few, many or a size class.

CASSQERVGGRTYNEQFF,TRBJ2-1,NA,18,TRBV4-2
CASSLLGLLLNTEAFF,TRBJ1-1,NA,16,TRBV7-2
CASRPQEPSYEQYF,TRBJ2-7,NA,14,TRBV6-5
CASSQDEGLGGYTF,TRBJ1-2,once,14,TRBV4-1
CASSPGGETQYF,TRBJ2-5,NA,12,TRBV5-1
CASSVTGFNYGYTF,TRBJ1-2,NA,14,TRBV7-9
CSALGLDRANYGYTF,TRBJ1-2,NA,15,TRBV29-1
CASSAEVASYEQYF,TRBJ2-7,NA,14,TRBV4-1
CSVIRTGDGEQYF,TRBJ2-7,NA,13,TRBV29-1
CASSFEGARGDTQYF,TRBJ2-3,NA,15,TRBV2
CASSPPGVTYNEQFF,TRBJ2-1,NA,15,TRBV18
CAWSPGLAGVGEQYF,TRBJ2-7,NA,15,TRBV30
CASSLDVGTGTLNTGELFF,TRBJ2-2,NA,19,TRBV5-1
CASEQGAGTEAFF,TRBJ1-1,NA,13,TRBV6-5
CASSSGQNYGYTF,TRBJ1-2,NA,13,TRBV13
CASSSLAPGSGELFF,TRBJ2-2,NA,15,TRBV7-9
CASSLLDGGAIAFF,TRBJ1-1,NA,14,TRBV5-8
CASSYRRQGYEQYF,TRBJ2-7,NA,14,TRBV6-5
CASSLGTSSYNEQFF,TRBJ2-1,few,15,TRBV7-6
CASSFGGANQPQHF,TRBJ1-5,NA,14,TRBV5-5
CASSFRDIYGYTF,TRBJ1-2,once,13,TRBV5-1
CASSWTRGSGANVLTF,TRBJ2-6,NA,16,TRBV5-1
CASSRGTALYGYTF,TRBJ1-2,NA,14,TRBV19
CASSVGLSINEQFF,TRBJ2-1,NA,14,TRBV9
CASSPGQPNTGELFF,TRBJ2-2,NA,15,TRBV5-4